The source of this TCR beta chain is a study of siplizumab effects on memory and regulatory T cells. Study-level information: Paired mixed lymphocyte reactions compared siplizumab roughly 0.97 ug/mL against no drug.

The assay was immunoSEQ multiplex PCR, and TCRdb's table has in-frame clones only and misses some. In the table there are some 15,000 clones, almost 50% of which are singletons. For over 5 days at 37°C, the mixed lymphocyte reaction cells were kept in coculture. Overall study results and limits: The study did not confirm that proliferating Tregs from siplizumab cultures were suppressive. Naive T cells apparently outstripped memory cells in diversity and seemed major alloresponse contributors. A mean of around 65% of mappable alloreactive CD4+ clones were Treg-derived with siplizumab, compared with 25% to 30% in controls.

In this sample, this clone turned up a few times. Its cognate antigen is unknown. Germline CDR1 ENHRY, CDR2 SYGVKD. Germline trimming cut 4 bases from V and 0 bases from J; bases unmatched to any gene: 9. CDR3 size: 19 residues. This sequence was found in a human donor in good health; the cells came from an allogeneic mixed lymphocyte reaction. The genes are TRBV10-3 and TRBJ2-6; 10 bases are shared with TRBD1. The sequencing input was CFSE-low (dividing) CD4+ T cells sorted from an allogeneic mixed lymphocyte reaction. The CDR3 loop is CAISADPGQGSSGANVLTF. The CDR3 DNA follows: TGTGCCATCAGTGCCGACCCGGGACAGGGGAGCTCTGGGGCCAACGTCCTGACTTTC.